This entry is about one TCR beta chain. Its recognized antigen is unknown. Per-nucleotide qualities are absent, and no much larger clonotype sits a single base away. The sample is drawn from a study of blood T cell repertoires in COVID-19 (dated by TCRdb to about 2020). General notes on the study: The collaborator samples originated in the United States, Italy and Spain and spanned the acute and convalescent phases of COVID-19. The prospective study material was composed of cDNA or gDNA derived from T cells, B-cell-depleted T cells, or PBMCs. Deeply sampled blood TCRbeta repertoires from subjects exposed to, actively infected with, or recovered from COVID-19 were included in the dataset. The repertoires were released in a freely available public database meant as a resource for research on the immune response to SARS-CoV-2. Samples were obtained from the ongoing ImmuneRACE study (first 160 participants) and from about 1,300 subjects provided by 6 global collaborators. Sample metadata almost always included a de-identified subject ID, COVID-19 status, age in years and sex. Where available, HLA class I and class II types were obtained from metadata supplied by the sample provider rather than from assay-based typing.

From the cysteine through the phenylalanine, the CDR3 covers 16 amino acids. CDR3 DNA is the only sequence kept; it has 48 bases, read in frame from the first base. Trimming accounts for 1 base at V and 8 bases at J, while the number of junction bases matched to no gene is 11. The germline V gene (reference sequence) supplies CDR1 SGHNT and CDR2 YYREEE. Broad study findings and their caveats: Clinical and demographic metadata were provided uncurated, with the amount varying by source and participant.

TCRbeta CDR3 regions were amplified from genomic DNA by means of the immunoSEQ Assay, a bias-controlled multiplex PCR. As for the original processing: The number of nucleated cells in each sample was estimated by amplification of reference gene primers within the assay. To quantify the absolute abundance of each unique TCRbeta CDR3 rearrangement, sequence reads were collapsed and filtered. Productive Simpson clonality was computed per sample as the square root of Simpson's diversity index over productive rearrangements. TCRdb holds this immuneACCESS table with in-frame rearrangements only. Some clones are missing; in checked studies, unresolved V genes explain under half, and the rest has no known cause. V and J calls and clone size are as listed in that table; D and trimming were resolved from the DNA. This sample gives 200,000 to 300,000 clones in total; around 90% of them show up just once. Approximately 0.7% of the sample is held by the ten biggest clonotypes.

Collaborating institutions collected whole blood in K2EDTA tubes following their own protocols. For TCRbeta analysis, collaborator samples were shipped as frozen whole blood, as isolated PBMCs, or as DNA extracted from either sample type. The rearrangement combines TRBV5-4 with TRBJ2-2; 7 central bases correspond to TRBD1. This receptor was identified in a human donor in a cohort sampled during active COVID-19. Sequenced sample: peripheral blood. The DNA sequence is given as TGTGCCAGCAGCTTGCCCGCGAGACAGGGATCTGGGGAGCTGTTTTTT. This translates into CASSLPARQGSGELFF. Full variable domain (CDR3 extended with the reference TRBV5-4 and TRBJ2-2 proteins): ETGVTQSPTHLIKTRGQQVTLRCSSQSGHNTVSWYQQALGQGPQFIFQYYREEENGRGNFPPRFSGLQFPNYSSELNVNALELDDSALYLCASSLPARQGSGELFFGEGSRLTVL.